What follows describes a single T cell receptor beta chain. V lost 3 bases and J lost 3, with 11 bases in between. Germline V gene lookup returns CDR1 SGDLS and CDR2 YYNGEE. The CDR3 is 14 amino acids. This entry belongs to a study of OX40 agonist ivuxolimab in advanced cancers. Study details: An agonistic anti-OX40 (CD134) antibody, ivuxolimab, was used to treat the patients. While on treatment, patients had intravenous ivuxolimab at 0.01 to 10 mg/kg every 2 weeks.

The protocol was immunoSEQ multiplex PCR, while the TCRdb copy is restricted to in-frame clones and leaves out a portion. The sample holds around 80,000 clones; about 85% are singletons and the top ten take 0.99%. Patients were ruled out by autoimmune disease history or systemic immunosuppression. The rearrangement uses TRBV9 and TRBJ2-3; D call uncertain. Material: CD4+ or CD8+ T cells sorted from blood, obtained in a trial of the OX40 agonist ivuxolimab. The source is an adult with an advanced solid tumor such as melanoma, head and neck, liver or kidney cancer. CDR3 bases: TGTGCCAGCAGCGGTTGGGGTTTGACAGATACGCAGTATTTT. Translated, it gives CASSGWGLTDTQYF.